This TCR beta chain was identified in a study of post-analysis software for immune sequencing data. Turning to the study itself: Relapsing-remitting, secondary progressive and progressive-relapsing forms made up the multiple sclerosis disease courses. General observations from the study: People with multiple sclerosis had a significantly lower normalized Chao1 diversity than controls did.

To note about this clonotype: Its antigen is not identified.

TCR beta libraries were prepared from cDNA with unique molecular identifiers. In TCRdb, the PCR reads were re-called with MiXCR into one record per CDR3 protein. The data contain roughly 580,000 distinct CDR3 sequences, roughly 47% of them singletons. This receptor was identified in a girl between 5 and 17 years old with multiple sclerosis. Sequences were obtained from blood.

Here the CDR3 DNA reads TGTGCCAGCCGCCCCGGTAAACAGGGAAGTGGCAATGAGCAGTTCTTC. Protein: CASRPGKQGSGNEQFF. The chain combines TRBV5-4 with TRBJ2-1, with D tentatively TRBD1 (6 bases). The CDR3 length is 16 residues. Trimming took off 7 bases at V and 6 bases at J, with 23 bases between the two ends. The germline V gene encodes CDR1 SGHNT and CDR2 YYREEE (reference sequence).